The text below deals with one T cell receptor beta chain. What it recognizes is unknown. In the PCR, 60 Vbeta and 13 Jbeta primers were used. Only in-frame clones appear in the TCRdb table, and some are missing; sequencing was by immunoSEQ multiplex PCR. Among about 120,000 clones listed, approximately 81% were seen once. These data originate in a study of cytomegalovirus exposure and HLA in healthy donors. Study-wide results and caveats: Reports indicate that TCR beta sequences accurately predicted the HLA-A and HLA-B alleles of most subjects. TCR beta V segments were, for the most part, productive about 90% or about 30% of the time in an earlier analysis.

The CDR3 consists of 16 residues. Between the trimmed V and J ends, which lost 1 base and 5 bases, there was a span of 15 bases. The germline V gene encodes CDR1 SGHVS and CDR2 FNYEAQ. Material for sequencing was PBMCs. This chain uses TRBV7-6 with TRBJ2-1, with D perhaps matching TRBD1 (7 bases). This clonotype originated in a middle-aged woman in good health and CMV-seronegative. DNA of the CDR3: TGTGCCAGCAGCTTAGAATGGCCAGGGGGGAACAATGAGCAGTTCTTC. Translating gives CASSLEWPGGNNEQFF.